This TCR beta chain was sequenced in a study of blood T cell repertoires in COVID-19. The CDR3 runs 14 residues. CDR1 is MNHEY and CDR2 is SVGAGI in the germline V gene. Trimming took 10 bases from V and 1 from J; bases not matched to a gene: 6. The table came from immunoSEQ multiplex PCR; TCRdb's copy has only in-frame clones and leaves some out. The table shows around 210,000 clones, with roughly 90% occurring only once. The material sequenced was peripheral blood. The receptor was derived from a man aged 50 to 59 with COVID-19, enrolled during active disease. The V call is TRBV6-5, the J call TRBJ2-3, with TRBD2 matching 9 bases. The CDR3 nucleotides read TGTGCCACCCTTAGCGGGGGCGGCACAGATACGCAGTATTTT. Translated: CATLSGGGTDTQYF.